The present entry profiles one TCR beta chain with its context. Antigen specificity is unknown. Germline V gene lookup returns CDR1 LNHDA and CDR2 SQIVND (reference sequence). The CDR3 spans 16 residues. V was shortened by 3 bases and J by 1 base, with 15 bases between the two germline ends. The naive CD8 population came from CD45RO-negative cells selected for CCR7, without terminally differentiated effector memory CD45RA+ cells. The authors distributed each subset's genomic DNA evenly over several immunoSEQ plates. The protocol was immunoSEQ multiplex PCR, while the TCRdb copy is restricted to in-frame clones and leaves out a portion. In the table there are more than 500,000 clones, about 95% of which are singletons. This record belongs to a study of shared clonotypes between healthy human individuals. Background on the study: Each donor contributed plates that comprised three CD4 naive, three CD4 memory, two CD8 naive and one CD8 memory. General study results and limits: Clonotype sharing among the donors was expected to vary with sequencing depth.

V is TRBV19 and J is TRBJ1-1, with D perhaps matching TRBD1 (6 bases). Sequencing was done on a sample of naive CD8+ T cells sorted from blood. This clonotype was obtained from a woman between 25 and 40 years old in good health. The CDR3 DNA is TGTGCCAGTAGTATCGGTTACAGGGAGGGGAACACTGAAGCTTTCTTT. Its translation is CASSIGYREGNTEAFF. Full variable domain (rest looked up from reference TRBV19 and TRBJ1-1): DGGITQSPKYLFRKEGQNVTLSCEQNLNHDAMYWYRQDPGQGLRLIYYSQIVNDFQKGDIAEGYSVSREKKESFPLTVTSAQKNPTAFYLCASSIGYREGNTEAFFGQGTRLTVV.